A single sample gave rise to the 9 T cell receptor beta chains below, sequenced in a study of control samples from healthy donors and cancer patients. TCRdb's copy holds only in-frame clones and misses some; the assay was immunoSEQ multiplex PCR. The data hold tens of thousands of clones, with 85% observed a single time. Sequenced material: blood. The receptors derive from a man in his forties or fifties in good health.

The rearrangement uses TRBV7-8 and TRBJ2-7, with 9 bases lining up with TRBD2. CDR1 is SGHVS, CDR2 FQNEAQ, per germline. The V and J ends lost 4 bases and 2 bases, in that order; junction bases with no gene match: 6. The CDR3 spans 15 residues. This CDR3 reads CASSSGLAYTYEQYF. For the CDR3, the DNA is TGTGCCAGCAGCTCCGGACTAGCGTACACCTACGAGCAGTACTTC.

Notes on this clone: The junction and the germline gene differ at one end; a read error may be behind it. The same CDR3 is also encoded by other DNA sequences in this sample. The chain recombines TRBV14 with TRBJ1-1; no clear D gene. CDR3 size: 13 residues. Germline lookup yields CDR1 SGHDN and CDR2 FVKESK. CDR3 sequence: CASSQVLSTEAFF. CDR3 sequence (DNA): TGTGCTAGCAGCCAAGTCCTTAGCACTGAAGCTTTCTTT.

The chain links TRBV6-5 to TRBJ2-1; 11 positions match TRBD2. Trimming removed 6 bases from V and 6 bases from J; junction bases left unmatched: 4. This CDR3 has 14 residues. The V gene's germline CDR1 is MNHEY and CDR2 SVGAGI. Written as DNA, the CDR3 is TGTGCCAGCAGGAGTAGCGGGAGGGCCAATGAGCAGTTCTTC. Its protein is CASRSSGRANEQFF.

V and J are TRBV12-3 or TRBV12-4 and TRBJ1-5, with 7 bases that match TRBD1. The CDR3 is 13 amino acids. V gave up 6 bases and J gave up 10 bases; unmatched junction bases: 9. The CDR3 here is CASRDRRLEPQHF. CDR3 in DNA: TGTGCCAGCAGGGACAGGCGTTTAGAACCCCAGCATTTT.

CDR3 in amino acids: CAAGTSGNEQFF. DNA for the CDR3: TGTGCCGCAGGGACTAGCGGGAATGAGCAGTTCTTC. The chain couples TRBV24-1 to TRBJ2-1; 12 bases align to TRBD2. CDR1 and CDR2 from the germline V gene are KGHDR and SFDVKD. The CDR3 sequence is 12 residues long. The V gene end was trimmed by 12 bases and the J gene end by 7 bases; junction bases not matched to a gene: 3.

The CDR3 DNA sequence: TGCGCCAGCAGCCCTGGGCCCCCAGTTAATGAAAAACTGTTTTTT. It specifies CASSPGPPVNEKLFF. This sequence joins TRBV5-1 and TRBJ1-4, with unresolved D. CDR1 and CDR2 (germline): SGHRS, YFSETQ. This CDR3 spans 15 amino acids. V dropped 4 bases and J dropped 4 bases, with 14 bases sitting between them. Full variable domain (missing parts from reference TRBV5-1 and TRBJ1-4): KAGVTQTPRYLIKTRGQQVTLSCSPISGHRSVSWYQQTPGQGLQFLFEYFSETQRNKGNFPGRFSGRQFSNSRSEMNVSTLELGDSALYLCASSPGPPVNEKLFFGSGTQLSVL.

The gene calls are TRBV28 and TRBJ1-2, with TRBD1 identical over 9 bases. The CDR3 runs 13 residues. J gave up 7 bases and V 6 bases, and 6 bases lay outside the gene matches. Germline CDR1 reads MDHEN; CDR2 reads SYDVKM. This chain's CDR3 is CASSTDRGRGYTF. DNA for the CDR3: TGTGCCAGCAGCACGGACAGGGGTCGTGGCTACACCTTC.

This clone occurred once. This sequence joins TRBV5-6 and TRBJ1-1, with a weak D call TRBD1 (5 bases). Germline assignment: CDR1 SGHDT and CDR2 YYEEEE. Trimming cost V 3 bases and J 8 bases, with 23 bases left between them. The CDR3 covers 16 residues. The CDR3 nucleotides are TGTGCCAGCAGCTCCCAACCGGGACGGACTCCCTGGGAAGCTTTCTTT. The encoded protein is CASSSQPGRTPWEAFF.

There are a few counts of this clone. The chain couples TRBV5-1 to TRBJ1-2, with D unresolved. Trimming took 4 bases from V and 3 from J, leaving 25 bases between them. Germline CDR1 is SGHRS and CDR2 is YFSETQ. CDR3 length: 18 residues. This chain's CDR3 is CASSLQAVDSYGDYGYTF. The CDR3 nucleotides are TGCGCCAGCAGCCTCCAAGCGGTCGATTCCTATGGTGACTATGGCTACACCTTC.